The 25 T cell receptor beta chains below were found in one sample sequenced in a study of blood T cells in healthy people across ages. A second PCR, run for roughly 6 to 11 cycles, used a sample-barcoded 5' primer plus a J-beta primer mix. Each CDR3 protein is one row after TCRdb ran MiXCR on the 5' RACE reads. In the table there are about 1.8 million distinct CDR3 sequences, roughly 49% of which are singletons. Source material: blood. These receptors all come from a woman in her thirties or forties in good health.

Only a few counts were recorded for this clonotype. The rearrangement links TRBV6-1 to TRBJ2-7, with D tentatively TRBD1 (8 bases). The CDR3 has 17 amino acids. V lost 7 bases and J 7 bases, leaving 29 bases between the germline ends. CDR1 is MNHNS and CDR2 is SASEGT in the germline V gene. The CDR3 DNA follows: TGTGCCAGCAAGATCCGCGGAACTACAGGGGGGGGTGGGGAGCAGTACTTC. Its translation: CASKIRGTTGGGGEQYF.

V usage is TRBV5-4 and J usage is TRBJ2-4, with TRBD1 matching over 7 bases. The junction had 4 bases not matched to a gene; V was cut back by 3 bases and J by 4 bases. The germline V gene encodes CDR1 SGHNT and CDR2 YYREEE (reference sequence). This CDR3 has 14 amino acids. CDR3 protein: CASSWKGQKNIQYF. The CDR3 nucleotides read TGTGCCAGCAGCTGGAAGGGACAGAAAAACATTCAGTACTTC.

A few counts support this clonotype. This chain links TRBV9 with TRBJ2-3; D ambiguous. Germline V gene sequence: CDR1 SGDLS, CDR2 YYNGEE. The CDR3 contains 15 residues. The V gene lost 0 bases and the J gene lost 4 bases, with 12 bases spanning the gap. CDR3 residues: CASSVASSNSDTQYF. CDR3 DNA: TGTGCCAGCAGCGTAGCTTCGAGTAATTCAGATACGCAGTATTTT. The entire variable domain, with the rest obtained from reference TRBV9 and TRBJ2-3, is as follows: DSGVTQTPKHLITATGQRVTLRCSPRSGDLSVYWYQQSLDQGLQFLIQYYNGEERAKGNILERFSAQQFPDLHSELNLSSLELGDSALYFCASSVASSNSDTQYFGPGTRLTVL.

This chain connects TRBV6-1 to TRBJ1-2; D is ambiguous. The CDR3 is 15 amino acids. The ends were cut back, 1 base at V and 1 base at J, with 10 bases in the middle. CDR1 MNHNS and CDR2 SASEGT come from the germline V gene. The DNA for the CDR3 is TGTGCCAGCAGTGAAGAGGGAAGGATTAACTATGGCTACACCTTC. Encoded protein: CASSEEGRINYGYTF.

Only a few counts were recorded for this clonotype. The rearrangement uses TRBV5-8 and TRBJ2-5; TRBD2 agrees at 15 bases. The CDR3 loop spans 18 amino acids. V lost 4 bases and J lost 1; bases outside the gene matches: 8. Germline V CDR1 and CDR2: SGHTS, YDEGEE. The CDR3 DNA reads as TGTGCCAGCAGCCCTCGAATGGGACTAGCGGGGGGCCAAGAGACCCAGTACTTC. This encodes CASSPRMGLAGGQETQYF. The whole variable domain, filled in from reference TRBV5-8 and TRBJ2-5, reads EAGVTQSPTHLIKTRGQQATLRCSPISGHTSVYWYQQALGLGLQFLLWYDEGEERNRGNFPPRFSGRQFPNYSSELNVNALELEDSALYLCASSPRMGLAGGQETQYFGPGTRLLVL.

This clonotype came up a few times. The chain links TRBV10-3 to TRBJ2-7; 9 nucleotides align to TRBD1. Germline lookup yields CDR1 ENHRY and CDR2 SYGVKD. The CDR3 has 14 amino acids. V shed 5 bases and J 6 bases; nucleotides not matched to a gene: 8. The CDR3 bases are TGTGCCATCAGTCCGGGACAGGGTCTTGCCGAGCAGTACTTC. Residues: CAISPGQGLAEQYF.

There are a few counts of this clonotype. V is TRBV2 and J is TRBJ2-7; TRBD1 or TRBD2 may be the D gene (6 bases each). Trimming left V 6 bases short and J 6 bases short, with 27 bases between. CDR1 is SNHLY and CDR2 is FYNNEI in the germline V gene. The CDR3 is 17 amino acids. The CDR3 DNA follows: TGTGCCAGCAGCGGGCCTTTGGAGGGGGGCATATTATCCGAGCAGTACTTC. This sequence encodes CASSGPLEGGILSEQYF.

Ten or more counts support this clonotype. This chain connects TRBV5-1 to TRBJ2-5; no reliable D call. V lost 4 bases to trimming and J lost 5 bases, with 9 bases between them. Germline assignment: CDR1 SGHRS and CDR2 YFSETQ. The CDR3 sequence is 12 residues long. In DNA, the CDR3 is TGCGCCAGCAGCAGGTTAGGGGAGACCCAGTACTTC. Its protein is CASSRLGETQYF.

The chain is built from TRBV6-2 or TRBV6-3 and TRBJ2-3; 8 nucleotides agree with TRBD2. The CDR3 runs 16 residues. With 5 bases clipped from V and 2 bases from J, the junction kept 9 bases outside the gene matches. Per the germline V gene, CDR1 is MNHEY and CDR2 is SVGEGT. CDR3 in DNA: TGTGCCAGCAGTCCCCGTGGTAGCGGGGACACAGATACGCAGTATTTT. Translated, it gives CASSPRGSGDTDTQYF.

This clonotype was seen once. The J gene is TRBJ1-2, the V gene TRBV6-1; 12 nucleotides agree with TRBD1. V lost 6 bases to trimming and J lost 7 bases; unmatched junction nucleotides: 6. Germline-derived CDR1 and CDR2 are MNHNS and SASEGT. This CDR3 region has 14 residues. The DNA of the CDR3 is TGTGCCAGCAGGGCGGGACAGGGGGCACGTGGCTACACCTTC. This encodes CASRAGQGARGYTF.

This clonotype showed up just a few times. V is TRBV4-1 and J is TRBJ1-2, with 7 positions matching TRBD1. The CDR3 is 16 residues long. V lost 2 bases to trimming and J lost 0 bases; unmatched junction nucleotides: 6. From germline, CDR1 is MGHRA and CDR2 YSYEKL. In DNA, the CDR3 is TGCGCCAGCAGCCAAACCACACAGGGGACTAACTATGGCTACACCTTC. It is translated as CASSQTTQGTNYGYTF.

This rearrangement joins TRBV20-1 to TRBJ2-5; 11 nucleotides match TRBD2. The germline CDR1 and CDR2 sequences are DFQATT and SNEGSKA (reference sequence). J gave up 11 bases and V 1 base, and 9 bases lay outside the gene matches. The CDR3 has 14 residues. The CDR3, as DNA: TGCAGTGCTAGAGTAATAGTACTAGCGGGGGAGCAGTACTTC. As protein: CSARVIVLAGEQYF.

V and J are TRBV24-1 and TRBJ1-2, with no clear D. V was pared by 1 base and J by 4 bases, with 6 bases between. CDR3 length: 13 amino acids. Germline CDR1 reads KGHDR; CDR2 reads SFDVKD. The DNA of the CDR3 is TGTGCCACCAGTGATTTACCAGGCTATGGCTACACCTTC. It translates to CATSDLPGYGYTF.

V usage is TRBV5-6 and J usage is TRBJ2-1, with a possible D match to TRBD2 (5 bases). The CDR3 consists of 13 residues. V lost 4 bases and J 8 bases, leaving 13 bases between the germline ends. Per the germline V gene, CDR1 is SGHDT and CDR2 is YYEEEE. The CDR3 loop reads CASSVEVGYEQFF. CDR3 nucleotides: TGTGCCAGCAGCGTGGAGGTAGGGTATGAGCAGTTCTTC.

This clonotype was detected only a few times. V is TRBV25-1 and J is TRBJ2-1, with TRBD2 matching over 11 bases. V lost 6 bases, J lost 2 bases, and 6 bases stayed unmatched. Germline lookup yields CDR1 MGHDK and CDR2 SYGVNS. There are 16 residues in the CDR3. The CDR3 DNA follows: TGTGCCAGCAGACCGCCGGGACTAGCGGCCTACAATGAGCAGTTCTTC. Protein: CASRPPGLAAYNEQFF.

The chain couples TRBV7-2 to TRBJ2-1; TRBD2 aligns across 11 bases. From germline, CDR1 is SGHTA and CDR2 FQGNSA. There are 19 residues in the CDR3. V lost 2 bases to trimming and J lost 0 bases; unmatched junction nucleotides: 9. CDR3 nucleotides: TGTGCCAGCAGCTTACTGGGACTAGCGGCGGGCGGCTCCTACAATGAGCAGTTCTTC. It encodes CASSLLGLAAGGSYNEQFF.

This clonotype occurred a few times. The chain links TRBV2 to TRBJ2-3, with D uncertain. V gave up 1 base and J gave up 0 bases, with 5 bases separating them. CDR1 and CDR2 (germline): SNHLY, FYNNEI. There are 14 residues in the CDR3. This chain's CDR3 is CASSEVTSTDTQYF. The CDR3 DNA follows: TGTGCCAGCAGTGAAGTCACGAGCACAGATACGCAGTATTTT.

This clonotype has only a few counts. V and J are TRBV29-1 and TRBJ2-5, with 7 bases matching TRBD2. Germline V CDR1 and CDR2: SQVTM, ANQGSEA. The CDR3 loop spans 12 amino acids. V gave up 7 bases and J gave up 4 bases; unmatched junction bases: 6. CDR3 sequence reads: CSAERGVETQYF. In nucleotides, the CDR3 is TGCAGCGCCGAACGGGGGGTAGAGACCCAGTACTTC.

This clonotype was seen more than once but under ten times. The rearrangement links TRBV7-8 to TRBJ2-7; 9 bases match TRBD1. The CDR3 is 15 amino acids. Trimming removed 1 base from V and 3 bases from J; junction bases left unmatched: 4. Germline CDR1 reads SGHVS; CDR2 reads FQNEAQ. This chain's CDR3 is CASSLVTGGGYEQYF. DNA of the CDR3: TGTGCCAGCAGCTTAGTGACAGGGGGTGGCTACGAGCAGTACTTC.

The chain couples TRBV27 to TRBJ1-1; D uncertain. The CDR3 is made up of 13 amino acids. V lost 4 bases to trimming and J lost 4 bases, with 10 bases between them. Germline-derived CDR1 and CDR2 are MNHEY and SMNVEV (reference sequence). In DNA, the CDR3 is TGTGCCAGCAGTTCATGGAAAAGCACTGAAGCTTTCTTT. Residues: CASSSWKSTEAFF.

Points on this clonotype: A much larger clone lies a single base off, so this may be a read error. The chain uses TRBV4-2 and TRBJ2-5; D call uncertain. The CDR3 sequence is 13 residues long. Germline V gene sequence: CDR1 LGHNA, CDR2 YNFKEQ. This CDR3 is CASGQGREETQYF. The CDR3 nucleotides read TGTGCCAGCGGCCAAGGTAGAGAAGAGACCCAGTACTTC.

This clonotype has more than one count but fewer than ten. Here the CDR3 reads CASKGTFFEGNSLTSTDTQYF. The CDR3 DNA follows: TGTGCCAGCAAGGGGACCTTTTTCGAGGGAAACAGCCTGACAAGCACAGATACGCAGTATTTT. The chain joins TRBV11-2 to TRBJ2-3; D may match TRBD1 or TRBD2 (5 bases each). The CDR3 extends over 21 amino acids. Germline assignment: CDR1 SGHAT and CDR2 FQNNGV. V was pared by 7 bases and J by 0 bases, with 32 bases between.

This clonotype occurred a few times. V is TRBV3-1 and J is TRBJ2-1; 8 bases align to TRBD2. V dropped 5 bases and J dropped 6; count of bases not matched to a gene: 12. Looked up from germline, CDR1 is LGHDT and CDR2 is YNNKEL (reference sequence). This CDR3 comprises 16 residues. CDR3 in DNA: TGTGCCAGCAGCTTAAACGGGGGGGCGATATCCAATGAGCAGTTCTTC. This translates into CASSLNGGAISNEQFF.

J is TRBJ2-3 and V is TRBV12-3 or TRBV12-4, with TRBD2 identical over 7 bases. The CDR3 is 15 amino acids. V shed 7 bases, J shed 2 bases, and the junction held 9 bases outside the gene matches. CDR3 amino acids: CASTSGAGDTDTQYF. The CDR3 DNA is TGTGCCAGCACGTCCGGCGCGGGGGACACAGATACGCAGTATTTT.

This clonotype was detected only once. The chain has TRBV20-1 and TRBJ2-1, with 11 nucleotides matching TRBD2. Germline loops: CDR1 DFQATT, CDR2 SNEGSKA (reference sequence). Trimming at V came to 3 bases and at J to 5 bases, leaving 6 bases not matched to a gene. The CDR3 is 15 amino acids. For the CDR3, the DNA is TGCAGTGCTAGGCATCTAGCGGGGGGAGACAATGAGCAGTTCTTC. Encoded protein: CSARHLAGGDNEQFF.